This T cell receptor beta chain was sequenced during a study of shared clonotypes between healthy human individuals. Study-level background: Each donor contributed plates that comprised three CD4 naive, three CD4 memory, two CD8 naive and one CD8 memory. General study results and limits: Larger estimated richness was generally recorded for naive subsets relative to memory subsets.

Profiling relied on immunoSEQ multiplex PCR, and the TCRdb table lists in-frame clones only, not all of them. The sample has approximately 2.5 million clones; approximately 93% are singletons. In regard to this clone: Its cognate antigen is unknown.

The clonotype originates from a man aged 18 to 30 in good health. Some clones in this sample may be carry-over from other donors' samples. Sample: naive CD4+ T cells from PBMCs. As to subset: CD45RA+ positively selected.

CDR3 amino acids: CASSPTMGSSYEQYF. The CDR3 nucleotides are TGCGCCAGCAGCCCCACTATGGGCAGCTCCTACGAGCAGTACTTC. The chain carries TRBV5-1 and TRBJ2-7; no firm D call. CDR1 is SGHRS, CDR2 YFSETQ, per germline. The V end was cut by 4 bases, the J end by 0 bases, with 14 bases between. CDR3 size: 15 residues.